This is a list of T cell receptor beta chains from one sample in a study of cytomegalovirus exposure and HLA in healthy donors. Here immunoSEQ multiplex PCR was the method, and the copy in TCRdb shows in-frame clones only, minus some. The data contain 99,000 or so clones, around 87% of them singletons. The sample taken for sequencing was PBMCs. All receptors derive from a woman younger than 35 in good health and CMV-seropositive. Both conserved end residues are part of each CDR3. The D gene is left open where the match is weak. Expanded clones get a size class; other rows say once, few or many, or leave the size out.

j_gene | d_gene | abundance | v_gene | CDR3nt | CDR3aa
TRBJ2-1 | NA | NA | TRBV18 | TGTGCCAGCTCACCGGGAGCCGACTCCTACAATGAGCAGTTCTTC | CASSPGADSYNEQFF
TRBJ2-6 | TRBD2 | NA | TRBV5-6 | TGTGCCAGCAGCTTGATTGGCGGCGGGAGGCAACCTGGGGCCAACGTCCTGACTTTC | CASSLIGGGRQPGANVLTF
TRBJ2-1 | TRBD1 | few | TRBV28 | TGTGCCAGCAGATCCGCCATCGGGACAGGGAACAATGAGCAGTTCTTC | CASRSAIGTGNNEQFF
TRBJ2-7 | TRBD2 | NA | TRBV28 | TGTGCCAGCAGTTTATATCGACTAGCGGTGACCTACGAGCAGTACTTC | CASSLYRLAVTYEQYF
TRBJ2-1 | NA | NA | TRBV12-1 | TGTGCCCCCCCGGGGATGAGCTCCTACAATGAGCAGTTCTTC | CAPPGMSSYNEQFF
TRBJ2-7 | NA | NA | TRBV29-1 | TGCAGCGTTGAACGTCCGGGGAGCTCCTACGAGCAGTACTTC | CSVERPGSSYEQYF
TRBJ2-7 | NA | NA | TRBV27 | TGTGCCAGCAGTTTATTCAGGGACTACGAGCAGTACTTC | CASSLFRDYEQYF
TRBJ1-5 | NA | NA | TRBV19 | TGTGCCAGTAGTATAAGGGGGGGAAATCAGCCCCAGCATTTT | CASSIRGGNQPQHF
TRBJ2-3 | NA | NA | TRBV5-1 | TGCGCCAGCAGCTTGGGTCTGAGCACAGATACGCAGTATTTT | CASSLGLSTDTQYF
TRBJ2-4 | TRBD1 | NA | TRBV5-1 | TGCGCCAGCAGCTTGAGGGGATCCGGGACAGGGGGTAACATTCAGTACTTC | CASSLRGSGTGGNIQYF
TRBJ2-6 | NA | once | TRBV11-3 | TGTGCCAGCAGCTTAGGGGGAGACTTCTCTGGGGCCAACGTCCTGACTTTC | CASSLGGDFSGANVLTF
TRBJ2-3 | TRBD2 | NA | TRBV13 | TGTGCCAGCAGCTTAGTGTGGAATAGCGGGAGAGGTGGAGATACGCAGTATTTT | CASSLVWNSGRGGDTQYF
TRBJ2-2 | TRBD1 | few | TRBV6-4 | TGTGCCAGCAGTGACGGACAGGGGGCCGGGGAGCTGTTTTTT | CASSDGQGAGELFF
TRBJ2-5 | TRBD2 | once | TRBV5-1 | TGCGCCAGCAGCGGGGGACTAGCGGAAGAGACCCAGTACTTC | CASSGGLAEETQYF
TRBJ1-2 | NA | NA | TRBV6-5 | TGTGCCAGCAGTCGCGACAGGAAGAACTATGGCTACACCTTC | CASSRDRKNYGYTF
TRBJ2-3 | NA | NA | TRBV10-2 | TGCGCCAGCAGTGATTCGACTAGTTTTGGCACAGATACGCAGTATTTT | CASSDSTSFGTDTQYF
TRBJ1-1 | TRBD1 | NA | TRBV5-1 | TGCGCCAGCAGCCTCCGGGGGACAGCAAACACTGAAGCTTTCTTT | CASSLRGTANTEAFF
TRBJ1-3 | NA | NA | TRBV21-1 | TGTGCCAGCAGCAAGTGTTGCGCAGGAACGTCGTACTCTGGAAACACCATATATTTT | CASSKCCAGTSYSGNTIYF
TRBJ2-3 | TRBD1 | NA | TRBV28 | TGTGCCAGCAGTTTGGGACAGGGGGTGGGGAACACAGATACGCAGTATTTT | CASSLGQGVGNTDTQYF
TRBJ1-1 | NA | NA | TRBV6-5 | TGTGCTGGTACTGTAGGGGCCCTGGGAACTGAAGCTTTCTTT | CAGTVGALGTEAFF
TRBJ1-5 | TRBD1 | NA | TRBV9 | TGTGCCAGCAGCGAAGGGACAGGCGGTCAGCCCCAGCATTTT | CASSEGTGGQPQHF
TRBJ1-3 | NA | once | TRBV4-1 | TGCGCCAGCAGCCAAGGTCCAGGGGTGGACACCATATATTTT | CASSQGPGVDTIYF
TRBJ2-7 | NA | NA | TRBV27 | TGTGCCAGCAGTTTATCCACAAACTACGAGCAGTACTTC | CASSLSTNYEQYF
TRBJ1-1 | TRBD1 | NA | TRBV7-9 | TGTGCCAGCAGCTTGGGACAGGTGAACACTGAAGCTTTCTTT | CASSLGQVNTEAFF
TRBJ2-7 | TRBD1 | NA | TRBV28 | TGTGCCAGCAGGCCCTTCCGGGACAGGGGAGGAGAGCAGTACTTC | CASRPFRDRGGEQYF